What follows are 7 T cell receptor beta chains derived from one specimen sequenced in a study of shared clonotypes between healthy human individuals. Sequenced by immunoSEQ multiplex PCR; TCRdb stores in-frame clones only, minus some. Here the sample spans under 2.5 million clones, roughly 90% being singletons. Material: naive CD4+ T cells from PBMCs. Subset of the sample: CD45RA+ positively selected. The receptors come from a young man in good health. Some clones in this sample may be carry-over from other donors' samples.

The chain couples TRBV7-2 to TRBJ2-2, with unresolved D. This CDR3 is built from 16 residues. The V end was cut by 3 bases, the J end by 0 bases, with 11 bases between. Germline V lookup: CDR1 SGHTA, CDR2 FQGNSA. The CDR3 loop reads CASSFRAGPNTGELFF. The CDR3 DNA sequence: TGTGCCAGCAGCTTTCGGGCAGGACCGAACACCGGGGAGCTGTTTTTT.

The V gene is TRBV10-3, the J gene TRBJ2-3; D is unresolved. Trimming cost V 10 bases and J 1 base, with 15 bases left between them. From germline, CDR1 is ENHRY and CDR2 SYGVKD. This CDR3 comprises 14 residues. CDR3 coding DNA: TGTGCCACCAGCCCCAGCGTAGGCACAGATACGCAGTATTTT. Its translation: CATSPSVGTDTQYF.

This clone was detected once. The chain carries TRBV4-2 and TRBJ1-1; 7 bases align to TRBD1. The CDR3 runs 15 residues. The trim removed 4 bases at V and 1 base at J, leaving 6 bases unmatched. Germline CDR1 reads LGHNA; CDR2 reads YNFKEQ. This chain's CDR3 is CASSRTGTANTEAFF. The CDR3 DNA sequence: TGTGCCAGCAGCCGAACCGGGACAGCGAACACTGAAGCTTTCTTT.

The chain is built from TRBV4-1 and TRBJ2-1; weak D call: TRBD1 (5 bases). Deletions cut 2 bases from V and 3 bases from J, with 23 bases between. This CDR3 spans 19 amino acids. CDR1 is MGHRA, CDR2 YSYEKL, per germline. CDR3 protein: CASSQPLPDSSKNYNEQFF. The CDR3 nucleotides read TGCGCCAGCAGCCAACCACTGCCCGACAGCAGCAAAAACTACAATGAGCAGTTCTTC.

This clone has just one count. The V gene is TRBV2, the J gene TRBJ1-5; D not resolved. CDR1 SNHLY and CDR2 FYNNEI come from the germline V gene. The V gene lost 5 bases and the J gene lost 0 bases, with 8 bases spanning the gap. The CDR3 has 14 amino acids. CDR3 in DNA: TGTGCCAGCAGTAGGGAGCCTAGCAATCAGCCCCAGCATTTT. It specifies CASSREPSNQPQHF.

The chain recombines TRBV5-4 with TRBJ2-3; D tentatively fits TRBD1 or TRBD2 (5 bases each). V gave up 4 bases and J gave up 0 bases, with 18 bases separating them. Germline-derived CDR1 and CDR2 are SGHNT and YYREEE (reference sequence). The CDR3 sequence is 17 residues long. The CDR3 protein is CASSPRGAGTSTDTQYF. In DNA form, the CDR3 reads TGTGCCAGCAGCCCCCGGGGCGCTGGAACTAGCACAGATACGCAGTATTTT.

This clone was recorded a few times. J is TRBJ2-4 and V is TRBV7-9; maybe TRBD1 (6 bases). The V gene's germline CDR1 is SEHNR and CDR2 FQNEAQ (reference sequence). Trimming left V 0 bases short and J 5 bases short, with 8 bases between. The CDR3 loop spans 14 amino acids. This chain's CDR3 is CASSLAAGENIQYF. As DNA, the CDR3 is TGTGCCAGCAGCTTAGCAGCAGGGGAAAACATTCAGTACTTC.